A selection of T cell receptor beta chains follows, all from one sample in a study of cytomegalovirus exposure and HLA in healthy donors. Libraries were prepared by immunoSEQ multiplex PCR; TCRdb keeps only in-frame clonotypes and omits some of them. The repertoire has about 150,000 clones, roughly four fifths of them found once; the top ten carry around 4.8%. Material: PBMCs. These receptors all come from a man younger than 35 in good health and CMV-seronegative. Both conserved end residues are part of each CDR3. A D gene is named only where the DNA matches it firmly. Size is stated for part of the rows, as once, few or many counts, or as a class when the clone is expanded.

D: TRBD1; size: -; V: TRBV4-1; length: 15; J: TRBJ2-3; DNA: TGCGCCAGCAGCCAAGAGACAGGGGGCCCAGATACGCAGTATTTT; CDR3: CASSQETGGPDTQYF
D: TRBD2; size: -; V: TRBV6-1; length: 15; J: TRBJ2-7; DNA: TGTGCCAGCAGTGAAGCGGGAGGGGCTTTCTACGAGCAGTACTTC; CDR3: CASSEAGGAFYEQYF
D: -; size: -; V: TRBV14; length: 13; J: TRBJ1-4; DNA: TGTGCCAGCAGCCTACGGGGGGGCGAAAAACTGTTTTTT; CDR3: CASSLRGGEKLFF
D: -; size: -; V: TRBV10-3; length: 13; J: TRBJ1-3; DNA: TGTGCCTTCGCCTCAGGTCTTGGAAACACCATATATTTT; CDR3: CAFASGLGNTIYF
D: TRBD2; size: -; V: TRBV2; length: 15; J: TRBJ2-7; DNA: TGTGCCAGCAGGGTTGGCGGGAGGTTCTCCTACGAGCAGTACTTC; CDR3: CASRVGGRFSYEQYF
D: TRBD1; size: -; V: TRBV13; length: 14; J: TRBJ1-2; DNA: TGTGCCAGCAGCTTGGAGGGACAGGACTATGGCTTCACCTTC; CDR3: CASSLEGQDYGFTF
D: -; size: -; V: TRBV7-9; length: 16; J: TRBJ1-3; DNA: TGTGCCAGCAGCTTAGTATCAGGGGCAAGTGGAAACACCATATATTTT; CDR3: CASSLVSGASGNTIYF
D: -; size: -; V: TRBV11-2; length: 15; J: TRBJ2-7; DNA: TGTGCCAGCAGCTCTAGGGGGGGGCCAAGCTACGAGCAGTACTTC; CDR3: CASSSRGGPSYEQYF
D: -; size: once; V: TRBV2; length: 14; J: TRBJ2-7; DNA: TGTGCCAGCATCTCAAGTCCGGGATCCTACGAGCAGTACTTC; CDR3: CASISSPGSYEQYF
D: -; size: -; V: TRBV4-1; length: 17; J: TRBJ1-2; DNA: TGCGCCAGCAGCCAAGAGAGGTTGACAGAAGCTAACTATGGCTACACCTTC; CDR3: CASSQERLTEANYGYTF
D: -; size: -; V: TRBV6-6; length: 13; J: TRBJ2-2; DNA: TGTGCCAGCAGTTACCCCTCCCCTCTAGAGCTGTTTTTT; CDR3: CASSYPSPLELFF
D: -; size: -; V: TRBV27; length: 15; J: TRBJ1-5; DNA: TGTGCCAGCAGTCCCGACAGACTTCTAGTTCAGCCCCAGCATTTT; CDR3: CASSPDRLLVQPQHF
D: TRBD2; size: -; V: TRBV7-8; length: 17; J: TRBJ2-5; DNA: TGTGCCAGCAGCTTAGGGGGTAGCGGGGGGGCCGAAGAGACCCAGTACTTC; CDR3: CASSLGGSGGAEETQYF
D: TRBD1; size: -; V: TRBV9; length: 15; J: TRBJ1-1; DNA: TGTGCCAGCAGCATCGCCGGGACAGGGGGCACTGAAGCTTTCTTT; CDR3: CASSIAGTGGTEAFF
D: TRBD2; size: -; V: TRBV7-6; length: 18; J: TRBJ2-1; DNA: TGTGCCAGCAGCTTAAGAGGACTAGCGGTGAGCTCCTACAATGAGCAGTTCTTC; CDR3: CASSLRGLAVSSYNEQFF
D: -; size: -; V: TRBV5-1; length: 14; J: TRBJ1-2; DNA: TGCGCCAGCAGCTTGGAGGGGCTACACCTGGCCCCCACCTTC; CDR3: CASSLEGLHLAPTF
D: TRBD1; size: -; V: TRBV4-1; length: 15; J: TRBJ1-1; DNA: TGCGCCAGCAGCCAAGGGGGACAGGGTGGCACTGAAGCTTTCTTT; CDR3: CASSQGGQGGTEAFF
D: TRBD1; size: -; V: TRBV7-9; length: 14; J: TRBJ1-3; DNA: TGTTCCAGCAGCTCTGGACAGGCTAGAAACACCATATATTTT; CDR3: CSSSSGQARNTIYF
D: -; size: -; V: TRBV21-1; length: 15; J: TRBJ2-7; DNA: TGTGCCAGCAGCCCCATGAAACAGGGATCCTACGAGCAGTACTTC; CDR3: CASSPMKQGSYEQYF
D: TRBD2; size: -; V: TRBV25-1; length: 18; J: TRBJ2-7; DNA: TGTGCCAGCAGTGATGTCTGGTTAGCGGGAGATGCGTCCTACGAGCAGTACTTC; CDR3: CASSDVWLAGDASYEQYF
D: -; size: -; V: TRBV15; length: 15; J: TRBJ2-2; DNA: TGTGCCACCAGCAGAGCCGTCCCCGGGGCCGGGGAGCTGTTTTTT; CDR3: CATSRAVPGAGELFF
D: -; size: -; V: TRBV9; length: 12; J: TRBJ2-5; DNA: TGTGCCAGCGGAGGTGGTTGGGAGACCCAGTACTTC; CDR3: CASGGGWETQYF
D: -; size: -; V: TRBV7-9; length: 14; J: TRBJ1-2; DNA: TGTGCCAGCAGCTTAGCGTGGCTCGATTATGGCTACACCTTC; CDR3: CASSLAWLDYGYTF
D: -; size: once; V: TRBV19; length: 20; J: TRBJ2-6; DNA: TGTGCCAGTAGTGCCCACAATAGGGGGTACAGTGGCGCTGGGGCCAACGTCCTGACTTTC; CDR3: CASSAHNRGYSGAGANVLTF
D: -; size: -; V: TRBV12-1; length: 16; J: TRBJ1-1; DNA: TGTGCCAGCAGCCTCCCCGCCCACGGGGAAGGGACTGAAGCTTTCTTT; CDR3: CASSLPAHGEGTEAFF
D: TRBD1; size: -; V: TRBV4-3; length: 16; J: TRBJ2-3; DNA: TGCGCCAGCAGCCAAGCACAGGGGTTGGGCGCAGATACGCAGTATTTT; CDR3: CASSQAQGLGADTQYF
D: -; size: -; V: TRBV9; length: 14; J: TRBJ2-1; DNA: TGTGCCAGCAGGCGAACCAACGATTTTGGTGAGCAGTTCTTC; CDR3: CASRRTNDFGEQFF
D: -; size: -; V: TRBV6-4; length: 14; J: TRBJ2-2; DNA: TGTGCCAGCAGTGAAACAGGGTATACCGGGGAGCTGTTTTTT; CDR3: CASSETGYTGELFF
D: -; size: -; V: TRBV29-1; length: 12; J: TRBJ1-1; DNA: TGCAGCGTTGAAGGGGATAGCGCTGAAGCTTTCTTT; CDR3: CSVEGDSAEAFF
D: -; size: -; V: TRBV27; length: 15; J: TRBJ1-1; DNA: TGTGCCAGCAGTGGCACTCAGGGGCGCGGCACTGAAGCTTTCTTT; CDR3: CASSGTQGRGTEAFF
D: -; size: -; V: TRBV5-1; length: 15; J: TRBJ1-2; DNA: TGCGCCAGCAGCGATAACGGGTCTCGCGCGTATGGCTACACCTTC; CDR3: CASSDNGSRAYGYTF
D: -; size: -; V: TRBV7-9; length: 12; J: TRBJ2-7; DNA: TGTGCCAGCAGCCCGGGGAGTCTCGAGCAGTACTTC; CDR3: CASSPGSLEQYF
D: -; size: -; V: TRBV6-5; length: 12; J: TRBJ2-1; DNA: TGTGCCAGCAGGGACTCCGCCAATGAGCAGTTCTTC; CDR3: CASRDSANEQFF
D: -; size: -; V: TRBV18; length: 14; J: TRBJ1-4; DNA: TGTGCCAGCTCACCAAACGCGAATTATGAAAAACTGTTTTTT; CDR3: CASSPNANYEKLFF
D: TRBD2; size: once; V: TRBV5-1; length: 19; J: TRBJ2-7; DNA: TGCGCCAGCAGCGCTACCCTAAGCGGGAGGGCCGGCTGGGGCTACGAGCAGTACTTC; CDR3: CASSATLSGRAGWGYEQYF
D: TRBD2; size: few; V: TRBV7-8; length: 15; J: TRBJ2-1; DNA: TGTGCCAGCAGCTTGGGACTAGCGGGAGAGAATGAGCAGTTCTTC; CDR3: CASSLGLAGENEQFF
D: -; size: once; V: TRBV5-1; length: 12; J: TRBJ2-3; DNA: TGCGCCAGCAGCTCGAGCACAGATACGCAGTATTTT; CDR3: CASSSSTDTQYF
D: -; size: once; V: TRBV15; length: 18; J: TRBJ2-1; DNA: TGTGCCACCAGCAGGGATCTTCCAGGCGAGTGGAGGGCCGATGAGCAGTTCTTC; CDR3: CATSRDLPGEWRADEQFF
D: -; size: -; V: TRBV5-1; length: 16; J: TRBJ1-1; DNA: TGCGCCAGCAGCCCGGCGGTGGGGGGGGCGCACACTGAAGCTTTCTTT; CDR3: CASSPAVGGAHTEAFF
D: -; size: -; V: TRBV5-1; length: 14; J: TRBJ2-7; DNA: TGCGCCAGCAGCTTACAGTCGGAGGCTATCGAGCAGTACTTC; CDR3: CASSLQSEAIEQYF
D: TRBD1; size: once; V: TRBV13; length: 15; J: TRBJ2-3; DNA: TGTGCCAGCAGCTTCGGGACAGGGGCGACAGATACGCAGTATTTT; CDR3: CASSFGTGATDTQYF
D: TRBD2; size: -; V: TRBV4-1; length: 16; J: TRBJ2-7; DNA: TGCGCCAGCAGGTTGGAGATTAGCGGGGGGGCCTACGAGCAGTACTTC; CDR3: CASRLEISGGAYEQYF
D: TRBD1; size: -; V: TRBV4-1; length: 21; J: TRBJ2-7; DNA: TGCGCCAGCAGCCGACAAAGAACCGGGACAGGGGGCTCCGGCATTGACTACGAGCAGTACTTC; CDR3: CASSRQRTGTGGSGIDYEQYF
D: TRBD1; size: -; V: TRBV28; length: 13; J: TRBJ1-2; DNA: TGTGCCAGCAGTTTTGTCAGGGGGCGAGGCTACACCTTC; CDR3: CASSFVRGRGYTF
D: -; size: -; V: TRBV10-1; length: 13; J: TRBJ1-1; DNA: TGCGCCACTAGACCCCTTGAGAACACTGAAGCTTTCTTT; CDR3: CATRPLENTEAFF
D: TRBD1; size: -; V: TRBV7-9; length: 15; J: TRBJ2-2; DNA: TGTGCCAGCAGCCTACGGACAGGGGGAACCGGGGAGCTGTTTTTT; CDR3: CASSLRTGGTGELFF
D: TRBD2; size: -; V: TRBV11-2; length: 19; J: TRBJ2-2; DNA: TGTGCCAGCAGCTCCAATACGCTAGCGGGAGGGCCCAGTACCGGGGAGCTGTTTTTT; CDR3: CASSSNTLAGGPSTGELFF
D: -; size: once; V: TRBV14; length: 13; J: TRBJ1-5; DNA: TGTGCCAGCAGCAGGAGGAGTAATCAGCCCCAGCATTTT; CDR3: CASSRRSNQPQHF
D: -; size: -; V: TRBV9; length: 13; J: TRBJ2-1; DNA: TGTGCCAGCAGCCCTTGGGCGGGGCATGAGCAGTTCTTC; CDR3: CASSPWAGHEQFF
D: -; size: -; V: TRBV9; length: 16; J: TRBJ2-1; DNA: TGTGCCAGCAGCGCTCGGAGACTAGGCAATTCCAATGAGCAGTTCTTC; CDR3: CASSARRLGNSNEQFF
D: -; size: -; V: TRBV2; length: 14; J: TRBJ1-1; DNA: TGTGCCAGCAGGGCGGAGGAAATGAACACTGAAGCTTTCTTT; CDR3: CASRAEEMNTEAFF
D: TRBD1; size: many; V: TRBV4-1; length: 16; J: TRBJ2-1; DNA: TGCGCCAGCAGCCACTACCGGGACAGGGGATGGAATGAGCAGTTCTTC; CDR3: CASSHYRDRGWNEQFF
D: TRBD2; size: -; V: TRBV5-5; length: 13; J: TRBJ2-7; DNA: TGTGCCAGCAGCTTAGCGGGAGGTCCCGAGCAGTACTTC; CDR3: CASSLAGGPEQYF
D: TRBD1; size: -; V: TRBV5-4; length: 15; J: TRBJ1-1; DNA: TGTGCCAGCAGCAACCAACTCGGGACAGTTAGGCGGGCTTTCTTT; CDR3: CASSNQLGTVRRAFF
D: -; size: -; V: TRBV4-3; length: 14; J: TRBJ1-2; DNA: TGCGCCAGCAGCCAAGATGAGGAGAACTATGGCTACACCTTC; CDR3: CASSQDEENYGYTF